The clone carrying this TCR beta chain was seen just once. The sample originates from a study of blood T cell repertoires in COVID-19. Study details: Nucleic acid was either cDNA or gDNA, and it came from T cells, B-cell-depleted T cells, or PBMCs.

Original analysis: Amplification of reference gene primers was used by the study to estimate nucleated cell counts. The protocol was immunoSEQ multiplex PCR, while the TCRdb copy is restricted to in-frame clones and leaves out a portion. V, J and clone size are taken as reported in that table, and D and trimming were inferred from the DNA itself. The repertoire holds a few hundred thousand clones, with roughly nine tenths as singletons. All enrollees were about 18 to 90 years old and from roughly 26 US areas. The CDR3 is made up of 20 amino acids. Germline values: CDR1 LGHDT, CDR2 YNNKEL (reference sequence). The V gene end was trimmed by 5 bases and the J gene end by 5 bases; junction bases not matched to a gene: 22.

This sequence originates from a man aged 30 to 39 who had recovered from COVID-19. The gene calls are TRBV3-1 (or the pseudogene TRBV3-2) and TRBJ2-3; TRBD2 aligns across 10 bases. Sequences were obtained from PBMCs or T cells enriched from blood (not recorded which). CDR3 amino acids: CASSTGLAATGGGRRDTQYF. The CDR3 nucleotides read TGTGCCAGCAGCACAGGACTAGCGGCCACCGGGGGGGGACGGAGAGATACGCAGTATTTT.